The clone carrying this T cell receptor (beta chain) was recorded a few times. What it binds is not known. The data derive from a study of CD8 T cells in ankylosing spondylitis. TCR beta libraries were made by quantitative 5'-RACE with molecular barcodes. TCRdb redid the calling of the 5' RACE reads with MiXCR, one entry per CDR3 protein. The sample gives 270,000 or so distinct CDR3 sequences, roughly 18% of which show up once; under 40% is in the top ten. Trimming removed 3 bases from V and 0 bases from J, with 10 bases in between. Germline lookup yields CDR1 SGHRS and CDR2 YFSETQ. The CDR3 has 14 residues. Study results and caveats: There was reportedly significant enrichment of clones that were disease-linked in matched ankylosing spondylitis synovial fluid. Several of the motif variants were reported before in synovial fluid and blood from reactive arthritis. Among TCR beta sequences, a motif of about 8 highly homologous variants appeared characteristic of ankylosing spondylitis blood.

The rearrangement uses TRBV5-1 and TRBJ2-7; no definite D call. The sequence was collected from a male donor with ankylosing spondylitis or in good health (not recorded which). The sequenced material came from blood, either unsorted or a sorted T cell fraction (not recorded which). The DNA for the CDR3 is TGCGCCAGCAGCTCCAGCACGAACTCCTACGAGCAGTACTTC. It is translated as CASSSSTNSYEQYF.